The 7 T cell receptor beta chains reported below all come from one sample, sequenced in a study of T cell responses to AZD1222 COVID-19 vaccine. Sequencing was performed with immunoSEQ multiplex PCR; in TCRdb, only in-frame clones are kept and a portion is missing. The sample gives 150,000 to 200,000 clones, around 90% of which show up once; 1.2% to 1.5% is in the top ten. The sample here was peripheral blood, taken on day 0 of AZD1222 vaccination. Every receptor here comes from an adult in good health.

The V call is TRBV5-1, the J call TRBJ1-4; the D gene is possibly TRBD1 (6 bases). The CDR3 is 16 residues long. Germline-derived CDR1 and CDR2 are SGHRS and YFSETQ. The V gene lost 0 bases and the J gene lost 1 base, with 10 bases spanning the gap. Here the CDR3 DNA reads TGCGCCAGCAGCTTGGGACCCAGGGGAACTAATGAAAAACTGTTTTTT. Protein product: CASSLGPRGTNEKLFF.

This clone was observed a few times. The gene calls are TRBV12-5 and TRBJ1-6, with a weak D call TRBD1 (6 bases). V was trimmed by 3 bases and J by 6 bases, leaving 12 bases between them. The CDR3 has 15 residues. Germline CDR1 reads LGHNT; CDR2 reads FRNRAP. CDR3 nucleotide sequence: TGTGCTAGTGGTTTTAACAGGGTTTGTAATTCACCCCTCCACTTT. This sequence encodes CASGFNRVCNSPLHF.

There are a few counts of this clone. The J gene is TRBJ2-2, the V gene TRBV2; tentatively, D is TRBD2 (6 bases). The CDR3 is 12 residues long. Trimming removed 4 bases at V and 6 bases at J, with 6 bases between. The germline CDR1 and CDR2 sequences are SNHLY and FYNNEI. CDR3 sequence reads: CASSGEAGELFF. DNA for the CDR3: TGTGCCAGCAGTGGGGAGGCCGGGGAGCTGTTTTTT.

V gene TRBV2 combines with J gene TRBJ2-3; 12 nucleotides match TRBD2. The CDR3 has 15 amino acids. In germline, CDR1 is SNHLY, CDR2 FYNNEI. Trimming at V came to 5 bases and at J to 7 bases, leaving 7 bases not matched to a gene. CDR3 DNA: TGTGCCAGCAGTCCCGGACTAGCGGGGCCAAATACGCAGTATTTT. This gives the protein CASSPGLAGPNTQYF. The whole variable domain, filled in from reference TRBV2 and TRBJ2-3, reads EPEVTQTPSHQVTQMGQEVILRCVPISNHLYFYWYRQILGQKVEFLVSFYNNEISEKSEIFDDQFSVERPDGSNFTLKIRSTKLEDSAMYFCASSPGLAGPNTQYFGPGTRLTVL.

V is TRBV5-6 and J is TRBJ1-2, with TRBD1 as a possible D gene (5 bases). Germline V gene data show CDR1 as SGHDT and CDR2 as YYEEEE. V dropped 2 bases and J dropped 6 bases, with 11 bases sitting between them. This CDR3 comprises 13 residues. CDR3 sequence (DNA): TGTGCCAGCAGCTTTCAGGGAATCGATGGCTACACCTTC. Translating gives CASSFQGIDGYTF.

The CDR3 nucleotides are TGTGCCAGCAGTTACTCTTGGGGGGAAGCGCTCACCTGGATGAACACTGAAGCTTTCTTT. Amino acids: CASSYSWGEALTWMNTEAFF. The chain is built from TRBV6-2 or TRBV6-3 and TRBJ1-1; a weak D match, TRBD1 (5 bases). This CDR3 has 20 amino acids. V was pared by 0 bases and J by 0 bases, with 23 bases between. Germline lookup yields CDR1 MNHEY and CDR2 SVGEGT.

This sequence joins TRBV7-3 and TRBJ2-7, with D possibly TRBD1 on 6 matching bases. The CDR3 is 14 residues long. V lost 1 base to trimming and J lost 2 bases, with 9 bases between them. Germline values: CDR1 SGHTA, CDR2 FQGTGA. The CDR3 loop reads CASSLSQGTYEQYF. The CDR3 DNA sequence: TGTGCCAGCAGCTTAAGCCAGGGGACCTACGAGCAGTACTTC.